The clone carrying this T cell receptor beta chain appeared many times. Its antigen is currently unknown. What was amplified from RNA transcripts were TCR beta CDR3 regions. During a first-round RT-PCR of the TCR CDR3, the HTBI primer set was used. In TCRdb, the multiplex PCR reads were re-called with MiXCR into one record per CDR3 protein. The sample includes approximately 610,000 distinct CDR3 sequences, roughly 15% seen only once; the top ten take around 4%. The data belong to a study of T cells in Graves' hyperthyroidism and ophthalmopathy. The CDR3 sequence is 13 residues long. Per the germline V gene, CDR1 is MNHEY and CDR2 is SVGAGI. Germline trimming cut 6 bases from V and 8 bases from J; bases unmatched to any gene: 7. Study outcomes and limitations: Also found in blood were most expanded thyroid clonotypes above 0.001.

The study included ophthalmopathy patients with Clinical Activity Score at least 3, NOSPECS grade at least 4 and duration under 3 months. Sequenced: blood. The genes are TRBV6-5 and TRBJ2-4; 7 bases align to TRBD2. This receptor was obtained from a woman aged 40 to 50 with Graves' ophthalmopathy. The CDR3: CASRGGTGDIQYF. The DNA for the CDR3 is TGTGCCAGCAGGGGAGGGACCGGGGACATTCAGTACTTC.